This TCR beta chain was retrieved from a study of blood T cell repertoires in COVID-19. Measured with immunoSEQ multiplex PCR; TCRdb has only the in-frame clones, and not every one. The repertoire holds 150,000 to 200,000 clones, with more than 75% as singletons. The CDR3 contains 15 residues. V shed 3 bases and J shed 2 bases, with 14 bases lying between them. Germline loops: CDR1 MDHEN, CDR2 SYDVKM. This clonotype was sampled from a woman in her forties or fifties with acute COVID-19. The sequencing input was PBMCs or T cells enriched from blood (not recorded which). This rearrangement joins TRBV28 to TRBJ2-7; D might be TRBD1 (6 bases). This CDR3 is CASSLTGTSAYEQYV. CDR3 coding DNA: TGTGCCAGCAGTTTGACCGGGACAAGCGCCTACGAGCAGTACGTC.